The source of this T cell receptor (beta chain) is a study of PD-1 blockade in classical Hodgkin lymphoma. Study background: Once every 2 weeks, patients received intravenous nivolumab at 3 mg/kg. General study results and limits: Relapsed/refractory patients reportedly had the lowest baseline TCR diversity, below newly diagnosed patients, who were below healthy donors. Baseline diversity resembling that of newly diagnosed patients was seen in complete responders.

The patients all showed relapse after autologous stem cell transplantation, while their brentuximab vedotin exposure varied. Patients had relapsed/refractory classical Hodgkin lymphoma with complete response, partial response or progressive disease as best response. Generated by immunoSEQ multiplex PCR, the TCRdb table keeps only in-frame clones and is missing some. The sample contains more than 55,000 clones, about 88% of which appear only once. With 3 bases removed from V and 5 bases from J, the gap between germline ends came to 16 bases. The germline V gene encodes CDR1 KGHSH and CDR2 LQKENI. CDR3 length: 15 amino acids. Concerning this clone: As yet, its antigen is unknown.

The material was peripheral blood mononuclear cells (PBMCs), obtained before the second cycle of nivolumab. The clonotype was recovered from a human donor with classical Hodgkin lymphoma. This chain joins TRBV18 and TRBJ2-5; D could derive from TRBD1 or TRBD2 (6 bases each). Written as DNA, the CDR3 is TGTGCCAGCTCACCGACAGGAGGGGCTGGGGAGACCCAGTACTTC. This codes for CASSPTGGAGETQYF.